This T cell receptor beta chain was captured by sequencing in a study of Ad26.COV2.S vaccination and SARS-CoV-2 variants. As to this clone: What it binds is unknown.

Study-level results: The analyses of TCR breadth and depth may have understated the size of total T cell responses. Similar non-spike TCR breadth was observed in recipients of vaccine and of placebo. Vaccinees showed greater spike-specific TCR breadth than placebo recipients. Reported findings describe substantial breadth in spike-specific CD8+ and CD4+ T cell responses following vaccination.

Sequencing used immunoSEQ multiplex PCR; TCRdb keeps in-frame clones, though not all of them. This table has about 350,000 clones, roughly nine tenths appearing once. This clonotype was obtained from a human donor who had recovered from COVID-19. This specimen consisted of peripheral blood, obtained after recovery from COVID-19.

CDR3 protein: CASSIQNYGYTF. In nucleotides, the CDR3 is TGTGCCAGTAGTATCCAGAACTATGGCTACACCTTC. The chain links TRBV19 to TRBJ1-2; D gene ambiguous. This CDR3 is 12 amino acids long. Germline V gene data show CDR1 as LNHDA and CDR2 as SQIVND (reference sequence). Trimming cost V 3 bases and J 2 bases, with 4 bases left between them.